This TCR beta chain came from a study of CD8+ T cells in alopecia areata. Across the study: Skin from approximately 6-12-month-old C3H/HeJ graft donors with spontaneous alopecia went to roughly 6-10-week-old female C3H/HeJ mice.

With regard to this clone: Gene names and germline refer to mouse. The read terminates 4 residues before the CDR3 end, so the remaining end is supplied by the germline J gene.

cDNA reverse transcribed from extracted RNA served as the sequencing template. Generated by immunoSEQ multiplex PCR, the TCRdb table keeps only in-frame clones and is missing some. This sample carries 270,000 or so clones, none of them present only once. The CDR3 loop spans 13 amino acids. The V gene end was trimmed by 1 base and the J gene end by 4 bases; junction bases not matched to a gene: 1. Germline CDR1 is NSHNY and CDR2 is SYGAGN. Cells from pooled cutaneous lymph nodes were sorted by CD4, CD8alpha, NKG2D, NKG2ACE and other markers. This chain links TRBV13-1 with TRBJ1-2; 7 nucleotides line up with TRBD1. The sequence was obtained from a C3H/HeJ mouse with alopecia areata. For this mouse line, the MHC haplotype is H2-k. The sample was CD4+ T cells sorted from a lymph node. The covered CDR3 bases are TGTGCCAGCAGTGATAACAGGGGCTCC. The encoded protein is CASSDNRGS. The entire CDR3 reads CASSDNRGSDYTF.